Listed below are T cell receptor beta chains from one sample, sequenced in a study of shared clonotypes between healthy human individuals. Sequenced by immunoSEQ multiplex PCR; TCRdb stores in-frame clones only, minus some. The sample lists roughly 500,000 clones; about 96% were seen once. Sequenced sample: naive CD4+ T cells sorted from blood. The receptors derive from a woman in her 30s in good health. Each CDR3 is given with its conserved first and last residue. D genes are given only for firm matches. The listing skips clone size in some rows; elsewhere it reads once, few, many or a size class.

CDR3nt	CDR3aa	d_gene	abundance	v_gene	j_gene
TGTGCCAGCAGCTTGGAGGGGGCCGAGTATGTGAACACTGAAGCTTTCTTT	CASSLEGAEYVNTEAFF	TRBD1	.	TRBV5-6	TRBJ1-1
TGTGCCAGCAGTTCGAACTACGAGCAGTACTTC	CASSSNYEQYF	.	.	TRBV7-9	TRBJ2-7
TGCGCCAGCAGCTTGGCCGTTACAGATACGCAGTATTTT	CASSLAVTDTQYF	.	.	TRBV5-1	TRBJ2-3
TGTGCCAGCTCACCACCTGCGGCGGGAGGTGTAGAGACCCAGTACTTC	CASSPPAAGGVETQYF	TRBD2	.	TRBV18	TRBJ2-5
TGTGCCAGCAGCTCGACTAGCGGGAGTAGGGAGCAGTTCTTC	CASSSTSGSREQFF	TRBD2	.	TRBV7-7	TRBJ2-1
TGCAGCGTTGGAGGTGGGGTAGCGCCCGACGAGCAGTACTTC	CSVGGGVAPDEQYF	.	.	TRBV29-1	TRBJ2-7
TGTGCCAGTAGTATACAGCCCGGGGACAATTTACACTTC	CASSIQPGDNLHF	.	.	TRBV19	TRBJ2-7
TGCGCCAGCACCTCGGCGAACACCGGGGAGCTGTTTTTT	CASTSANTGELFF	.	.	TRBV10-1	TRBJ2-2
TGCGCCAGCAGCCCTGGTAGCGGGGGTACGGAGACCCAGTACTTC	CASSPGSGGTETQYF	TRBD2	.	TRBV5-1	TRBJ2-5
TGTGCCAGCTCACAGACAGGGGTAGGCTACACCTTC	CASSQTGVGYTF	TRBD1	once	TRBV18	TRBJ1-2
TGCGCCAGCAGTAATCCAGCGGGAGGGTCAGAGACCCAGTACTTC	CASSNPAGGSETQYF	TRBD2	.	TRBV10-1	TRBJ2-5
TGTGCCAGCACGTCGACTACCACCTACGAGCAGTACTTC	CASTSTTTYEQYF	.	.	TRBV27	TRBJ2-7
TGTGCCAGCAGGGGCAGGGGACAGGGCAATCAGCCCCAGCATTTT	CASRGRGQGNQPQHF	TRBD1	.	TRBV28	TRBJ1-5
TGTGCCAGCAGAGCCGGGACAGGGGGCCGCACTGAAGCTTTCTTT	CASRAGTGGRTEAFF	TRBD1	once	TRBV2	TRBJ1-1
TGTGCCAGCAGTCAAGGGGGTTCCGTTCAGCCCCAGCATTTT	CASSQGGSVQPQHF	.	.	TRBV28	TRBJ1-5
TGTGCCAGCAGCTTAGCGGCGGGACAGGACGGAGACGAGCAGTACTTC	CASSLAAGQDGDEQYF	TRBD1	.	TRBV7-9	TRBJ2-7
TGTGCCAGCAGTTCGAAGACTAGCGGATGGAGGACCGGGGAGCTGTTTTTT	CASSSKTSGWRTGELFF	TRBD2	.	TRBV27	TRBJ2-2
TGTGCCAGTAGTATAAACCTCCTTGCACTCCAAGAGACCCAGTACTTC	CASSINLLALQETQYF	.	once	TRBV19	TRBJ2-5
TGTGCCAGCACCCAAGGAGGGAATTGGAACACCATATATTTT	CASTQGGNWNTIYF	.	once	TRBV28	TRBJ1-3
TGTGCCAGCAGAGGGGGCAGCTCAAGACCCTACGAGCAGTACTTC	CASRGGSSRPYEQYF	TRBD1	.	TRBV28	TRBJ2-7
TGTGCCAGCTCACCAACAGGGGATTACTACGAGCAGTACTTC	CASSPTGDYYEQYF	TRBD1	few	TRBV18	TRBJ2-7
TGTGCCAGTAGTCTTCCAGACGGGGGTGGCACAGATACGCAGTATTTT	CASSLPDGGGTDTQYF	.	.	TRBV19	TRBJ2-3
TGTGCCAGCACCAAACATCACGCGGGTGGGAGGAATACGCAGTATTTT	CASTKHHAGGRNTQYF	.	once	TRBV6-6	TRBJ2-3
TGTGCCGGCAAGACAGAAGCGGGTCCGAGCTCCTACGAGCAGTACTTC	CAGKTEAGPSSYEQYF	.	.	TRBV7-3	TRBJ2-7
TGTGCCAGCAGCCCGACGAGGCCCTACGAGCAGTACTTC	CASSPTRPYEQYF	.	.	TRBV21-1	TRBJ2-7
TGTGCCAGCAGAAGACAGGGGGCTAACTATGGCTACACCTTC	CASRRQGANYGYTF	TRBD1	few	TRBV6-5	TRBJ1-2
TGTGCCAGCAGTCCGGGACAGGGGGCCTATGGCTACACCTTC	CASSPGQGAYGYTF	TRBD1	.	TRBV28	TRBJ1-2
TGTGCCAGCAGTGCCTACGACAGCTCTGGAAACACCATATATTTT	CASSAYDSSGNTIYF	.	.	TRBV28	TRBJ1-3
TGTGCCAGCAGCCCCGGTAGGAGCTCCTACAATGAGCAGTTCTTC	CASSPGRSSYNEQFF	.	.	TRBV7-6	TRBJ2-1